This TCR beta chain was identified in a study of blood T cells in healthy people across ages. V lost 0 bases and J 4 bases, leaving 7 bases between the germline ends. This CDR3 comprises 14 residues. Germline V gene data show CDR1 as SGDLS and CDR2 as YYNGEE. Sample-barcoded 5' priming and a J-beta primer mix drove a second PCR of about 6 to 11 cycles. Using its own MiXCR run on the 5' RACE reads, TCRdb lists one record per CDR3 protein. The repertoire holds under 1,000,000 distinct CDR3 sequences, with under 40% as singletons. This receptor was taken from a young man in good health. Sequencing used blood. The rearrangement uses TRBV9 and TRBJ2-2, with no clear D. CDR3 region: CASSVELTTGELFF. CDR3 nucleotides: TGTGCCAGCAGCGTAGAGCTGACCACCGGGGAGCTGTTTTTT.